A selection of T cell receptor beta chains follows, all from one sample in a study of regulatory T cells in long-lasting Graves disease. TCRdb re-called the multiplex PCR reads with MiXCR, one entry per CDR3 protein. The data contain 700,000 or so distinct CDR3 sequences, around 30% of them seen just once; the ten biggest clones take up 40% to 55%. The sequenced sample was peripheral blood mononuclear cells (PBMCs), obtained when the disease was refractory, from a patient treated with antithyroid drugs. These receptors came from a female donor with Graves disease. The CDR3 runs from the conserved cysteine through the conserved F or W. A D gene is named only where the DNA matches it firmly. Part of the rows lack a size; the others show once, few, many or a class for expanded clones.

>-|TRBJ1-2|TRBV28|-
TGTGCCAGCAGTTCTCCTTGGCCGCGGGAATACTATGGCTACACCTTC
CASSSPWPREYYGYTF
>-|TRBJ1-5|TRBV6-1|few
TGTGCCAGCACCGGGGGCGATAGCAATCAGCCCCAGCATTTT
CASTGGDSNQPQHF
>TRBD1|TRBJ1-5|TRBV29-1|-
TGCAGCGCCCTTGACAGGGGCAGCAATCAGCCCCAGCATTTT
CSALDRGSNQPQHF
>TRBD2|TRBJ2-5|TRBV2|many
TGTGCCAGCAGTGAGGGATTAGCGGGAGTCATAGAGACCCAGTACTTC
CASSEGLAGVIETQYF
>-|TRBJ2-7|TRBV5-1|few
TGCGCCAGCAGCCTCAGGTGGGACGAGCAGTACTTC
CASSLRWDEQYF
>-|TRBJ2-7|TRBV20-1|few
TGCAGTGCTAGAGTACCCGTGACAGTAAGCTACGAGCAGTACTTC
CSARVPVTVSYEQYF
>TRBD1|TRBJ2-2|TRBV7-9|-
TGTGCCAGCAGCAACGGACAGGCCGCGAACACCGGGGAGCTGTTTTTT
CASSNGQAANTGELFF
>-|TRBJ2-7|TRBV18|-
TGTGCCAGCTCACCGGGGTCCCTCGAGCAGTACTTC
CASSPGSLEQYF
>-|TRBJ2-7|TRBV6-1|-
TGTGCCAGCAGTGAAGGGGGGCGCGACTACGAGCAGTACTTC
CASSEGGRDYEQYF
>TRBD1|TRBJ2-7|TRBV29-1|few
TGCAGCGGTAAGGACAGGAGCGACGAGCAGTACTTC
CSGKDRSDEQYF
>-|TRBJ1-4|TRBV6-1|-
TGTGCCAGCAGGACAATGAGGGTAGCCGGAGCTAATGAAAAACTGTTTTTT
CASRTMRVAGANEKLFF
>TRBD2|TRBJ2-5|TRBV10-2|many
TGCGCCAGCACCATAACCGGTAGCGGGAGGGTGGAGACCCAGTACTTC
CASTITGSGRVETQYF
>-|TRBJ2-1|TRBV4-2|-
TGTGCCAGCAGCCAAGATCCGTTGGGCTCGAGCTCCTACAATGAGCAGTTCTTC
CASSQDPLGSSSYNEQFF
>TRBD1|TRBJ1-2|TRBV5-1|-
TGCGCCAGCAGCTCACGACAGGGGGCAACAGATGGCTACACCTTC
CASSSRQGATDGYTF
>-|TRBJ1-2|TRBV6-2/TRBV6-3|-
TGTGCCAGCAGTTACGGGGATGGAGACGGCTACACCTTC
CASSYGDGDGYTF
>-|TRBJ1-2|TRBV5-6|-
TGTGCCAGCAGCTCCTCCCGACAGGTTGTCCCATATGGCTACACCTTC
CASSSSRQVVPYGYTF
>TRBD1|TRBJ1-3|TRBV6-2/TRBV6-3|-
TGTGCCAGCAGGGGACAGGGGGCAAATAAAAACACCATATATTTT
CASRGQGANKNTIYF
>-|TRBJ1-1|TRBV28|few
TGTGCCAGCAGTTTATTCGGGGGCAGGGCTTTCTTT
CASSLFGGRAFF
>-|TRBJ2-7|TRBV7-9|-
TGTGCCAGCAGCCCTCAGGGGCTCTCCTACGAGCAGTACTTC
CASSPQGLSYEQYF
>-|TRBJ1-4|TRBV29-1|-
TGCAGCGTTGAAGACAGGGTTGGTGAAAAACTGTTTTTT
CSVEDRVGEKLFF
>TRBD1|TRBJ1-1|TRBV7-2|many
TGTGCCAGCAGTTACAGGGGGCGGGTGAACACTGAAGCTTTCTTT
CASSYRGRVNTEAFF
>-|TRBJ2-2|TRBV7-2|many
TGTGCCAGCAGGCGGGACTCCAACACCGGGGAGCTGTTTTTT
CASRRDSNTGELFF